Described below is a single T cell receptor (beta chain) sequence and its context. Its antigen is not identified. Profiled with immunoSEQ multiplex PCR; TCRdb holds only in-frame clones, not every one. This table has 30,000 to 50,000 clones, around three quarters appearing once. The sample comes from a study of memory CD4+ T cells and cytomegalovirus serostatus. Study-level findings and limits: Suggested: most of the CMV-linked TCR signature lies in CD4+ memory cells. About 40% of the roughly 160 known CMV-associated TCRbeta sequences appeared in CD4+ memory. Median bootstrapped AUC for CMV status was around 0.95 originally, 0.9 to 0.93 US-trained.

The V gene end was trimmed by 4 bases and the J gene end by 1 base; junction bases not matched to a gene: 8. The CDR3 runs 15 residues. The germline CDR1 and CDR2 sequences are SGHRS and YFSETQ. Single viable CD3+CD4+CD8-CD45RO+ cells were sorted as the memory CD4+ T cells. This chain connects TRBV5-1 to TRBJ2-7, with 7 bases matching TRBD1. Sequenced input: memory CD4+ T cells from blood. The TCR comes from an adult in good health and CMV-seronegative. Here the CDR3 DNA reads TGCGCCAGCAGCCGTACAGGGGATTATTCCTACGAGCAGTACTTC. Amino acid sequence: CASSRTGDYSYEQYF.